These 5 T cell receptor beta chains were sequenced from one sample in a study of OX40 agonist ivuxolimab in advanced cancers. Libraries were prepared by immunoSEQ multiplex PCR; TCRdb keeps only in-frame clonotypes and omits some of them. The data show 11,000 to 15,000 clones, approximately 77% seen once. The specimen was CD4+ or CD8+ T cells sorted from blood, collected in a trial of the OX40 agonist ivuxolimab. The receptors were gathered from an adult with an advanced solid tumor such as melanoma, head and neck, liver or kidney cancer.

The rearrangement uses TRBV12-5 and TRBJ2-1; D is undetermined. The V and J ends lost 5 bases and 6 bases respectively, with 11 bases between them. This CDR3 contains 13 residues. Germline V CDR1 and CDR2: LGHNT, FRNRAP. The CDR3 region is CASGDGAFNEQFF. CDR3 coding DNA: TGTGCTAGTGGTGACGGTGCCTTCAATGAGCAGTTCTTC.

J is TRBJ2-7 and V is TRBV28; 9 bases match TRBD2. Germline V CDR1 and CDR2: MDHEN, SYDVKM. This CDR3 comprises 16 residues. The J segment lost 2 bases and the V segment lost 7 bases, leaving 12 bases of the junction unmatched. CDR3 amino acids: CASTQQMGLATYEQYF. The CDR3 DNA reads TGTGCCAGCACCCAACAGATGGGACTAGCAACCTACGAGCAGTACTTC.

The rearrangement joins TRBV28 to TRBJ2-7; TRBD2 is a possible D gene (5 bases). V lost 8 bases to trimming and J lost 2 bases, with 13 bases between them. Per the germline V gene, CDR1 is MDHEN and CDR2 is SYDVKM. CDR3 length: 13 amino acids. CDR3 loop: CASSYWRTYEQYF. The CDR3 nucleotides read TGTGCCAGCTCTTATTGGAGGACCTACGAGCAGTACTTC.

This chain connects TRBV25-1 to TRBJ1-1; 7 bases map to TRBD1. CDR1 is MGHDK, CDR2 SYGVNS, per germline. This CDR3 spans 15 amino acids. V shed 1 base and J 4 bases; nucleotides not matched to a gene: 6. The CDR3 region has the DNA TGTGCCAGCAGTGAATTCGAGGGGGCTGCCACTGAAGCTTTCTTT. It specifies CASSEFEGAATEAFF. Supplemented by reference TRBV25-1 and TRBJ1-1, the full variable domain reads EADIYQTPRYLVIGTGKKITLECSQTMGHDKMYWYQQDPGMELHLIHYSYGVNSTEKGDLSSESTVSRIRTEHFPLTLESARPSHTSQYLCASSEFEGAATEAFFGQGTRLTVV.

This clone was counted a few times. The rearrangement joins TRBV27 to TRBJ2-7; D is possibly TRBD2 (6 bases). Germline CDR1 and CDR2: MNHEY and SMNVEV (reference sequence). The CDR3 spans 14 residues. The V and J ends lost 0 bases and 2 bases respectively, with 8 bases between them. The CDR3 sequence: CASSLSGGTYEQYF. CDR3 sequence (DNA): TGTGCCAGCAGTTTATCTGGGGGGACCTACGAGCAGTACTTC.